This TCR beta chain was observed in a study of technical replicates of blood from a handful of donors. The CDR3 has 15 residues. The ends lost 10 bases at V and 3 bases at J; junction bases unmatched: 5. Germline CDR1 is MDHEN and CDR2 is SYDVKM. Sequenced by immunoSEQ multiplex PCR; TCRdb stores in-frame clones only, minus some. There are just under 85,000 clones in the sample; about 92% occur only once, and approximately 0.25% lies in the top ten. The rearrangement links TRBV28 to TRBJ2-2; 13 nucleotides align to TRBD2. Material: T cells isolated from PBMCs. The sequence was obtained from a human donor in good health. The CDR3 loop reads CAIPGLAGDTGELFF. Written as DNA, the CDR3 is TGTGCCATCCCCGGACTAGCGGGAGACACCGGGGAGCTGTTTTTT.